This entry lists 22 T cell receptor beta chains sequenced from one sample in a study of T cells in Graves' hyperthyroidism and ophthalmopathy. TCR beta CDR3 regions were amplified from RNA transcripts. The TCR CDR3 was amplified in a first-round RT-PCR using the HTBI primer set. MiXCR was run by TCRdb on the multiplex PCR reads, yielding one entry per CDR3 protein. The data show some 580,000 distinct CDR3 sequences, with 16% seen just once and about 3.5% held by the top ten. Sequencing was carried out using blood. Source of these receptors: a woman aged 40 to 55 with Graves' ophthalmopathy.

This clonotype showed up many times. Here the CDR3 reads CASSHGDVSFSFSSYNEQFF. For the CDR3, the DNA is TGTGCCAGCAGTCACGGAGACGTATCTTTCAGTTTTAGCTCCTACAATGAGCAGTTCTTC. The V and J genes are TRBV6-2 or TRBV6-3 and TRBJ2-1; D is ambiguous. The CDR3 is 20 amino acids. V was shortened by 5 bases and J by 0 bases, with 26 bases between the two germline ends. The germline V gene encodes CDR1 MNHEY and CDR2 SVGEGT.

This clonotype was seen a few times. V and J are TRBV7-8 and TRBJ2-7, with D maybe TRBD1 (5 bases). This CDR3 has 14 residues. The ends were cut back, 5 bases at V and 3 bases at J, with 14 bases in the middle. Germline values: CDR1 SGHVS, CDR2 FQNEAQ. DNA of the CDR3: TGTGCCAGCAGCCCCGGCAGGGTCGGCTACGAGCAGTACTTC. It specifies CASSPGRVGYEQYF. Combining the CDR3 with reference TRBV7-8 and TRBJ2-7 gives the whole variable domain GAGVSQSPRYKVAKRGQDVALRCDPISGHVSLFWYQQALGQGPEFLTYFQNEAQLDKSGLPSDRFFAERPEGSVSTLKIQRTQQEDSAVYLCASSPGRVGYEQYFGPGTRLTVT.

This clonotype was seen a handful of times. V and J are TRBV19 and TRBJ1-2; D perhaps matches TRBD1 (6 bases). The CDR3 runs 14 residues. Trimming removed 3 bases from V and 7 bases from J, with 15 bases in between. The V gene's germline CDR1 is LNHDA and CDR2 SQIVND (reference sequence). CDR3 amino acids: CASSIPDRRSGYTF. The CDR3, as DNA: TGTGCCAGTAGTATCCCAGACAGGCGGTCTGGCTACACCTTC.

On this clonotype itself: A clone one base away is much larger, so this may be a read error. This sequence joins TRBV3-1 and TRBJ2-7; TRBD1 or TRBD2 may be the D gene (5 bases each). The CDR3 consists of 15 residues. The germline V gene encodes CDR1 LGHDT and CDR2 YNNKEL (reference sequence). As DNA, the CDR3 is TGTGTCAGCAGCCAGTTTCCGGGACGGATGGGCGAGCAGTACTTC. It encodes CVSSQFPGRMGEQYF.

This clonotype has at least ten counts. Here the CDR3 reads CASSEQTQETQYF. In DNA form, the CDR3 reads TGTGCCAGCAGTGAACAGACCCAAGAGACCCAGTACTTC. V usage is TRBV2 and J usage is TRBJ2-5; D not certain. The V gene lost 2 bases and the J gene lost 1 base, with 5 bases spanning the gap. There are 13 residues in the CDR3. CDR1 and CDR2 (germline): SNHLY, FYNNEI.

This clonotype came up many times. The chain couples TRBV11-2 to TRBJ1-1, with D maybe TRBD1 (5 bases). The CDR3 loop spans 15 amino acids. The ends were cut back, 2 bases at V and 3 bases at J, with 13 bases in the middle. The germline CDR1 and CDR2 sequences are SGHAT and FQNNGV. The CDR3 sequence: CASSLRFGGDTEAFF. The CDR3 DNA reads TGTGCCAGCAGCTTAAGGTTCGGGGGGGACACTGAAGCTTTCTTT. The variable domain in full, with the rest retrieved from reference TRBV11-2 and TRBJ1-1, is EAGVAQSPRYKIIEKRQSVAFWCNPISGHATLYWYQQILGQGPKLLIQFQNNGVVDDSQLPKDRFSAERLKGVDSTLKIQPAKLEDSAVYLCASSLRFGGDTEAFFGQGTRLTVV.

This clonotype was counted ten times or more. The chain combines TRBV5-1 with TRBJ1-4; 7 nucleotides line up with TRBD1. The CDR3 is 14 amino acids. V trimming: 1 base; J trimming: 3 bases; junction bases outside the gene matches: 0. CDR1 SGHRS and CDR2 YFSETQ come from the germline V gene. The CDR3, as DNA: TGCGCCAGCAGCTTGACAGGGGCTAATGAAAAACTGTTTTTT. The encoded protein is CASSLTGANEKLFF. The full variable domain, with the rest looked up from reference TRBV5-1 and TRBJ1-4, is KAGVTQTPRYLIKTRGQQVTLSCSPISGHRSVSWYQQTPGQGLQFLFEYFSETQRNKGNFPGRFSGRQFSNSRSEMNVSTLELGDSALYLCASSLTGANEKLFFGSGTQLSVL.

The sample holds many counts of this clonotype. The rearrangement joins TRBV28 to TRBJ2-5, with D possibly matching TRBD2 (5 bases). The germline gives CDR1 MDHEN, CDR2 SYDVKM. V gave up 8 bases and J gave up 7 bases, with 14 bases separating them. This CDR3 spans 12 amino acids. The CDR3 nucleotides read TGTGCCAGCGCCTGGGCCCGGGGGACCCAGTACTTC. This codes for CASAWARGTQYF.

Details on this clonotype: This may come from a read error, since a much larger clone is one base off. The DNA for the CDR3 is TGCAGTGCTAGAAAGGAGAGCACTGCCACCGGGGAGCTGTTTTTT. Amino acids: CSARKESTATGELFF. The chain is built from TRBV20-1 and TRBJ2-2; D not resolved. Trimming shortened V by 2 bases and J by 4 bases, and 14 bases separated the two germline ends. The CDR3 loop spans 15 amino acids. CDR1 is DFQATT, CDR2 SNEGSKA, per germline (reference sequence).

This clonotype has ten or more counts. The rearrangement links TRBV27 to TRBJ2-4, with a possible D match to TRBD1 (7 bases). The germline CDR1 and CDR2 sequences are MNHEY and SMNVEV (reference sequence). Trimming pared 8 bases from V and 6 bases from J, leaving 17 bases between. The CDR3 is 14 amino acids. CDR3 bases: TGTGCCAGCGGTCTCAGGGGGGTGGGAAACATTCAGTACTTC. As protein: CASGLRGVGNIQYF.

This clonotype was counted at least ten times. In DNA form, the CDR3 reads TGCAGTGCTAGGGGACGGAAGAGCTCCTACGAGCAGTACTTC. This gives the protein CSARGRKSSYEQYF. The genes are TRBV20-1 and TRBJ2-7; D possibly uses TRBD1 or TRBD2 (5 bases each). The CDR3 has 14 residues. Trimming took 3 bases from V and 0 from J, leaving 12 bases between them. Per the germline V gene, CDR1 is DFQATT and CDR2 is SNEGSKA (reference sequence).

In its sample, this clonotype was seen a few times. A junction boundary mismatches the germline segment, possibly from a read error. The V and J genes are TRBV7-9 and TRBJ2-5; D possibly uses TRBD1 or TRBD2 (5 bases each). The CDR3 spans 11 residues. Per germline, CDR1 SEHNR and CDR2 FQNEAQ (reference sequence). This CDR3 reads CGTLAGETQYF. The CDR3 DNA reads TGCGGGACCCTCGCAGGGGAGACCCAGTACTTC.

This clonotype showed up just a few times. The genes are TRBV11-2 and TRBJ2-7; the match to TRBD1 covers 9 bases. CDR1 is SGHAT and CDR2 is FQNNGV in the germline V gene. This CDR3 region has 17 residues. V shed 4 bases and J 6 bases; nucleotides not matched to a gene: 16. CDR3 amino acids: CASSWGRRGQGTSEQYF. In DNA form, the CDR3 reads TGTGCCAGCAGCTGGGGACGACGGGGACAGGGAACATCCGAGCAGTACTTC.

The chain uses TRBV3-1 and TRBJ2-1; the D call may be TRBD1 or TRBD2 (5 bases each). The length of the CDR3 is 16 residues. The germline V and J ends were trimmed by 3 bases and 4 bases, with 16 bases remaining between them. CDR1 LGHDT and CDR2 YNNKEL come from the germline V gene (reference sequence). The CDR3 protein is CASSQGRVKEYNEQFF. The CDR3 DNA reads TGTGCCAGCAGCCAGGGGCGGGTAAAGGAGTACAATGAGCAGTTCTTC.

This clonotype was detected ten times or more. The chain has TRBV5-1 and TRBJ2-1; D unclear. In germline, CDR1 is SGHRS, CDR2 YFSETQ. V lost 1 base and J lost 2, with 4 bases in between. The CDR3 spans 13 residues. CDR3 sequence reads: CASSLRTYNEQFF. The CDR3 DNA is TGCGCCAGCAGCTTGCGCACCTACAATGAGCAGTTCTTC.

The sample holds many counts of this clonotype. A read error may produce the germline difference seen at one junction end. The chain employs TRBV5-1 and TRBJ2-1; D is perhaps TRBD1 or TRBD2 (5 bases each). The CDR3 extends over 15 amino acids. Germline V lookup: CDR1 SGHRS, CDR2 YFSETQ. CDR3 nucleotides: TGTGCCAGCAGCTCCGGGACGAACTCCTACAATGAGCAGTTCTTC. Encoded protein: CASSSGTNSYNEQFF.

The chain combines TRBV29-1 with TRBJ1-1; D unclear. Trimming shortened V by 2 bases and J by 2 bases, and 6 bases separated the two germline ends. The CDR3 loop spans 12 amino acids. Per germline, CDR1 SQVTM and CDR2 ANQGSEA. The CDR3, as DNA: TGCAGCGTTGAACCCCAAAACACTGAAGCTTTCTTT. It codes for CSVEPQNTEAFF.

This chain uses TRBV7-9 with TRBJ1-4; 7 bases map to TRBD1. CDR3 size: 15 residues. Per germline, CDR1 SEHNR and CDR2 FQNEAQ (reference sequence). V was clipped by 1 base and J by 4 bases; unmatched bases: 3. CDR3 nucleotides: TGTGCCAGCAGCTTAGAAGGGGGCCTTAATGAAAAACTGTTTTTT. Translation: CASSLEGGLNEKLFF.

The chain employs TRBV4-1 and TRBJ2-7; TRBD1 aligns across 8 bases. Trimming cost V 4 bases and J 1 base; bases outside gene matches: 9. The CDR3 is made up of 16 amino acids. Germline CDR1 MGHRA, CDR2 YSYEKL. As DNA, the CDR3 is TGCGCCAGCAGCCCTCTTTTACAGGGGGGTTCCTACGAGCAGTACTTC. It specifies CASSPLLQGGSYEQYF.

This clonotype was detected only a few times. CDR3 sequence: CASSQDRRGRGTEAFF. The DNA of the CDR3 is TGCGCCAGCAGCCAAGATCGCCGGGGAAGGGGGACTGAAGCTTTCTTT. The chain uses TRBV4-1 and TRBJ1-1; possible D gene TRBD1, 6 bases. Germline V CDR1 and CDR2: MGHRA, YSYEKL. This CDR3 contains 16 residues. V was cut by 0 bases and J by 5 bases, with 16 bases left in between.

This clonotype was picked up a small number of times. The rearrangement links TRBV27 to TRBJ1-1; D possibly corresponds to TRBD1 (5 bases). Germline-derived CDR1 and CDR2 are MNHEY and SMNVEV (reference sequence). Trimming removed 6 bases at V and 8 bases at J, with 16 bases between. This CDR3 is built from 13 residues. CDR3 residues: CASRHFSGTEAFF. CDR3 DNA sequence: TGTGCCAGCAGACACTTCTCCGGGACCGAAGCTTTCTTT.

This clonotype was counted many times. The chain joins TRBV3-1 to TRBJ2-1; 9 bases fit TRBD2. Germline-derived CDR1 and CDR2 are LGHDT and YNNKEL (reference sequence). The J segment lost 4 bases and the V segment lost 1 base, leaving 5 bases of the junction unmatched. The CDR3 covers 16 residues. CDR3 sequence reads: CASSQAYLAGYNEQFF. As DNA, the CDR3 is TGTGCCAGCAGCCAAGCTTACCTAGCGGGGTACAATGAGCAGTTCTTC.